What follows are 20 T cell receptor beta chains derived from one specimen sequenced in a study of CD8+ T cells in alopecia areata. Extraction of RNA preceded its reverse transcription into cDNA, which served as the sequencing template. Data came from immunoSEQ multiplex PCR; TCRdb stores just in-frame clones and leaves some out. There are 200,000 to 250,000 clones in the sample; just over 55% occur only once, and over 4% lies in the top ten. The sample was CD8+ T cells sorted from blood. Every receptor here comes from a human donor in good health.

The chain uses TRBV2 and TRBJ1-2; D gene ambiguous. Germline loops: CDR1 SNHLY, CDR2 FYNNEI. V lost 0 bases, J lost 4 bases, and 12 bases lay in between. This CDR3 comprises 15 residues. CDR3 protein: CASSEADRVSYGYTF. The CDR3 DNA reads as TGTGCCAGCAGTGAAGCGGACCGGGTCTCCTATGGCTACACCTTC.

The chain recombines TRBV12-5 with TRBJ2-5; D may correspond to TRBD1 or TRBD2 (5 bases each). In germline, CDR1 is LGHNT, CDR2 FRNRAP. V was shortened by 7 bases and J by 3 bases, with 18 bases between the two germline ends. This CDR3 is 15 amino acids long. Written as DNA, the CDR3 is TGTGCTAGTGCCAACGACTGGGACCACAAAGAGACCCAGTACTTC. Translated, it gives CASANDWDHKETQYF.

V is TRBV7-2 and J is TRBJ2-7; perhaps D is TRBD1 or TRBD2 (6 bases each). The CDR3 has 16 amino acids. Germline V gene lookup returns CDR1 SGHTA and CDR2 FQGNSA. Trimming pared 4 bases from V and 4 bases from J, leaving 20 bases between. CDR3 sequence reads: CASSSADSSGGYEQYF. CDR3 nucleotides: TGTGCCAGCAGCTCCGCGGACAGTAGCGGAGGTTACGAGCAGTACTTC.

V gene TRBV19 combines with J gene TRBJ2-5; D is perhaps TRBD2 (5 bases). Germline-derived CDR1 and CDR2 are LNHDA and SQIVND (reference sequence). The CDR3 covers 15 residues. Trimming pared 4 bases from V and 5 bases from J, leaving 17 bases between. In nucleotides, the CDR3 is TGTGCCAGTAGTACGAGAGAGGGCCGGCAGGAGACCCAGTACTTC. This encodes CASSTREGRQETQYF.

This chain connects TRBV29-1 to TRBJ2-7; TRBD1 is a possible D gene (5 bases). Germline V gene sequence: CDR1 SQVTM, CDR2 ANQGSEA. The CDR3 totals 14 residues. Between the trimmed V and J ends, which lost 2 bases and 1 base, there was a span of 12 bases. CDR3 loop: CSVESQGESYEQYF. For the CDR3, the DNA is TGCAGCGTTGAAAGCCAGGGTGAGTCCTACGAGCAGTACTTC.

This rearrangement joins TRBV5-1 to TRBJ2-7; D is unresolved. V lost 0 bases, J lost 6 bases, and 10 bases lay in between. CDR3 length: 13 residues. Germline CDR1 and CDR2: SGHRS and YFSETQ. CDR3 in DNA: TGCGCCAGCAGCTTGGGGCACGGGCGCGAGCAGTACTTC. It encodes CASSLGHGREQYF.

A few counts support this clone. The chain links TRBV7-9 to TRBJ1-1; TRBD1 might be the D (5 bases). The CDR3 runs 13 residues. The V gene lost 5 bases and the J gene lost 1 base, with 8 bases spanning the gap. The germline CDR1 and CDR2 sequences are SEHNR and FQNEAQ (reference sequence). The CDR3, as DNA: TGTGCCAGCAGCGAAGACAGGAACACTGAAGCTTTCTTT. It codes for CASSEDRNTEAFF.

The V gene is TRBV27, the J gene TRBJ2-5; weak D call: TRBD1 (6 bases). V dropped 2 bases and J dropped 9 bases, with 13 bases sitting between them. The CDR3 loop spans 13 amino acids. From germline, CDR1 is MNHEY and CDR2 SMNVEV (reference sequence). The CDR3, as DNA: TGTGCCAGCAGTTTAATTGGGGGCCGGTCCCAGTACTTC. This translates into CASSLIGGRSQYF.

This clone has a handful of counts. J is TRBJ2-3 and V is TRBV7-3; TRBD2 aligns across 8 bases. With 1 base clipped from V and 3 bases from J, the junction kept 0 bases outside the gene matches. Germline CDR1 is SGHTA and CDR2 is FQGTGA. The CDR3 consists of 14 residues. The CDR3 sequence is CASSLSGGTDTQYF. The CDR3 coding sequence is TGTGCCAGCAGCTTAAGCGGGGGGACAGATACGCAGTATTTT. The entire variable domain, with the rest obtained from reference TRBV7-3 and TRBJ2-3, is as follows: GAGVSQTPSNKVTEKGKYVELRCDPISGHTALYWYRQSLGQGPEFLIYFQGTGAADDSGLPNDRFFAVRPEGSVSTLKIQRTERGDSAVYLCASSLSGGTDTQYFGPGTRLTVL.

J is TRBJ2-1 and V is TRBV5-1, with a weak D call TRBD2 (6 bases). The CDR3 runs to 13 residues. With 4 bases removed from V and 15 bases from J, the gap between germline ends came to 20 bases. From germline, CDR1 is SGHRS and CDR2 YFSETQ. CDR3 coding DNA: TGCGCCAGCAGCATCCAACCCCGGGAGAATCGGTTCTTC. It yields the protein CASSIQPRENRFF.

As to this clone: This sample includes further DNA sequences coding for the same CDR3. The rearrangement uses TRBV4-2 and TRBJ2-7, with a tentative D call TRBD1 (6 bases). The V and J ends lost 3 bases and 3 bases respectively, with 6 bases between them. Germline V gene sequence: CDR1 LGHNA, CDR2 YNFKEQ. The length of the CDR3 is 12 residues. As DNA, the CDR3 is TGTGCCAGCAGCCAGGACAGCTACGAGCAGTACTTC. The encoded protein is CASSQDSYEQYF.

The chain has TRBV4-1 and TRBJ1-2; D is perhaps TRBD1 (5 bases). Per the germline V gene, CDR1 is MGHRA and CDR2 is YSYEKL. Trimming shortened V by 4 bases and J by 5 bases, and 14 bases separated the two germline ends. There are 14 residues in the CDR3. The CDR3 DNA sequence: TGCGCCAGCAGCCCGCGGGGGGTTGAGTATGGCTACACCTTC. Translated: CASSPRGVEYGYTF.

The chain joins TRBV7-8 to TRBJ2-3; tentative D call: TRBD2 (5 bases). This CDR3 region has 16 residues. Germline CDR1 SGHVS, CDR2 FQNEAQ. Trimming left V 2 bases short and J 5 bases short, with 17 bases between. The CDR3 DNA is TGTGCCAGCAGCTTATATGCGGGCCCCAGAGGAGATACGCAGTATTTT. It translates to CASSLYAGPRGDTQYF.

In this sample, this clone turned up a few times. V usage is TRBV9 and J usage is TRBJ2-1, with D unclear. Per the germline V gene, CDR1 is SGDLS and CDR2 is YYNGEE. V was shortened by 2 bases and J by 0 bases, with 12 bases between the two germline ends. CDR3 length: 16 amino acids. CDR3 loop: CASSVVPFGSYNEQFF. The CDR3 nucleotides are TGTGCCAGCAGCGTGGTTCCTTTCGGCTCCTACAATGAGCAGTTCTTC. Combining the CDR3 with reference TRBV9 and TRBJ2-1 gives the whole variable domain DSGVTQTPKHLITATGQRVTLRCSPRSGDLSVYWYQQSLDQGLQFLIQYYNGEERAKGNILERFSAQQFPDLHSELNLSSLELGDSALYFCASSVVPFGSYNEQFFGPGTRLTVL.

V and J are TRBV4-1 and TRBJ1-1; D is undetermined. The CDR3 contains 14 residues. The germline V gene encodes CDR1 MGHRA and CDR2 YSYEKL. The germline V and J ends were trimmed by 0 bases and 0 bases, with 5 bases remaining between them. As DNA, the CDR3 is TGCGCCAGCAGCCAAGATCAGATGAACACTGAAGCTTTCTTT. This translates into CASSQDQMNTEAFF.

CDR3 coding DNA: TGTGCCAGCAGTGATGGAGGGGCCCATAGCGCGTACAATCAGCCCCAGCATTTT. As protein: CASSDGGAHSAYNQPQHF. The V call is TRBV2, the J call TRBJ1-5; D possibly corresponds to TRBD1 (5 bases). The CDR3 sequence is 18 residues long. From germline, CDR1 is SNHLY and CDR2 FYNNEI. V was shortened by 3 bases and J by 3 bases, with 21 bases between the two germline ends.

This chain joins TRBV25-1 and TRBJ1-1, with 8 bases that match TRBD1. The V and J ends lost 6 bases and 4 bases, in that order; junction bases with no gene match: 1. Germline CDR1 reads MGHDK; CDR2 reads SYGVNS. This CDR3 spans 12 amino acids. The CDR3 region has the DNA TGTGCCAGCAGGACAGGGGCCACTGAAGCTTTCTTT. Its protein product is CASRTGATEAFF.

The V gene is TRBV29-1, the J gene TRBJ1-6; TRBD1 is a possible D gene (6 bases). The CDR3 spans 15 residues. V was clipped by 3 bases and J by 7 bases, with 16 bases between them. Germline V gene lookup returns CDR1 SQVTM and CDR2 ANQGSEA. CDR3 nucleotides: TGCAGCGTTGATAAGATCGTCAGGGGCAATTCACCCCTCCACTTT. Protein: CSVDKIVRGNSPLHF.

The DNA for the CDR3 is TGTGCCAGCAGCTTAAGCGAAAGTGGGAATTCACCCCTCCACTTT. It codes for CASSLSESGNSPLHF. This chain joins TRBV7-2 and TRBJ1-6; D is unclear. This CDR3 spans 15 amino acids. CDR1 and CDR2 from the germline V gene are SGHTA and FQGNSA. V lost 2 bases and J 7 bases, leaving 12 bases between the germline ends.

This clone was observed a handful of times. The V and J genes are TRBV25-1 and TRBJ1-3, with a tentative D call TRBD1 (6 bases). Germline values: CDR1 MGHDK, CDR2 SYGVNS. The germline V and J ends were trimmed by 6 bases and 1 base, with 10 bases remaining between them. The CDR3 covers 14 residues. The CDR3 protein is CASRQGWSGNTIYF. The CDR3, as DNA: TGTGCCAGCAGACAGGGTTGGTCTGGAAACACCATATATTTT.